The 32 T cell receptor beta chains in this list originate from one sample, sequenced in a study of preoperative IRX-2 immunotherapy in early breast cancer. TCRdb's table, derived via immunoSEQ multiplex PCR, lists solely in-frame clones and lacks some. The data contain roughly 99,000 clones, 75% to 90% of them singletons. This sample's treatment: preoperative locoregional IRX-2 cytokine immunotherapy. The sequencing used tumor tissue, collected after IRX-2 immunotherapy. The receptor set was obtained from a human donor with breast cancer.

The V call is TRBV19, the J call TRBJ2-5; the D gene is possibly TRBD2 (5 bases). Germline CDR1 and CDR2: LNHDA and SQIVND (reference sequence). Between the trimmed V and J ends, which lost 1 base and 5 bases, there was a span of 14 bases. This CDR3 comprises 15 residues. CDR3 region: CASSIVGPGGETQYF. The CDR3 bases are TGTGCCAGTAGTATAGTGGGCCCTGGCGGGGAGACCCAGTACTTC.

The genes are TRBV19 and TRBJ2-7, with D unclear. With 9 bases removed from V and 0 bases from J, the gap between germline ends came to 15 bases. Germline V gene data show CDR1 as LNHDA and CDR2 as SQIVND (reference sequence). The CDR3 runs 14 residues. The CDR3 reads CASATSLSSYEQYF. CDR3 sequence (DNA): TGTGCCAGCGCCACGAGTTTGAGCTCCTACGAGCAGTACTTC.

The rearrangement uses TRBV19 and TRBJ1-2; TRBD1 is a possible D gene (6 bases). Trimming removed 9 bases from V and 6 bases from J, with 17 bases in between. In germline, CDR1 is LNHDA, CDR2 SQIVND (reference sequence). The CDR3 runs to 13 residues. The CDR3 protein is CARQTTGFHGYTF. The CDR3 DNA is TGTGCCAGACAAACTACAGGGTTCCATGGCTACACCTTC.

The chain has TRBV18 and TRBJ1-1; D gene unclear. Looked up from germline, CDR1 is KGHSH and CDR2 is LQKENI. The CDR3 is 14 residues long. V was clipped by 3 bases and J by 0 bases, with 8 bases between them. In DNA, the CDR3 is TGTGCCAGCTCACCCAGTTCGGTGAACACTGAAGCTTTCTTT. It specifies CASSPSSVNTEAFF.

V and J are TRBV2 and TRBJ1-2; D is unclear. CDR1 and CDR2 from the germline V gene are SNHLY and FYNNEI. The CDR3 loop spans 16 amino acids. With 4 bases removed from V and 0 bases from J, the gap between germline ends came to 15 bases. DNA for the CDR3: TGTGCCAGCAGTGCCGCGGGTGCGAGGGCTAACTATGGCTACACCTTC. This encodes CASSAAGARANYGYTF.

CDR3: CAIRVGISYNEQFF. The CDR3 coding sequence is TGTGCCATCAGGGTGGGGATTTCCTACAATGAGCAGTTCTTC. The gene calls are TRBV6-4 and TRBJ2-1; the D gene is possibly TRBD1 (5 bases). The germline V and J ends were trimmed by 10 bases and 1 base, with 14 bases remaining between them. Germline V lookup: CDR1 MRHNA, CDR2 SNTAGT. CDR3 length: 14 amino acids.

The chain links TRBV6-8 to TRBJ1-4; D ambiguous. Germline V lookup: CDR1 MNHGY, CDR2 SAAAGT. The CDR3 is 14 amino acids. Trimming pared 4 bases from V and 4 bases from J, leaving 10 bases between. CDR3: CASSLRQFNEKLFF. The CDR3 nucleotides are TGTGCCAGCAGTTTACGGCAGTTTAATGAAAAACTGTTTTTT.

The CDR3 coding sequence is TGTGCCAGTAGTTCAGGACGCGACAGGGTGGGTGGCTACACCTTC. This gives the protein CASSSGRDRVGGYTF. This chain links TRBV19 with TRBJ1-2; 7 bases fit TRBD1. The junction had 13 bases not matched to a gene; V was cut back by 5 bases and J by 7 bases. CDR1 and CDR2 (germline): LNHDA, SQIVND (reference sequence). This CDR3 is built from 15 residues.

The CDR3 nucleotides read TGCGCCAGCAGCTTGGCGTGGGGGGGCTACTACGAGCAGTACTTC. It translates to CASSLAWGGYYEQYF. This sequence joins TRBV5-1 and TRBJ2-7; tentative D call: TRBD2 (7 bases). The CDR3 consists of 15 residues. V lost 0 bases, J lost 3 bases, and 13 bases lay in between. Looked up from germline, CDR1 is SGHRS and CDR2 is YFSETQ.

The chain carries TRBV6-8 and TRBJ2-2, with 13 bases aligning to TRBD2. Germline V gene sequence: CDR1 MNHGY, CDR2 SAAAGT. This CDR3 comprises 17 residues. The ends lost 10 bases at V and 3 bases at J; junction bases unmatched: 11. The CDR3 reads CAISGTSGVYDTGELFF. In DNA form, the CDR3 reads TGTGCCATCAGCGGGACTAGCGGGGTATATGACACCGGGGAGCTGTTTTTT.

The V and J genes are TRBV28 and TRBJ1-5; 8 bases match TRBD1. Trimming at V came to 6 bases and at J to 4 bases, leaving 5 bases not matched to a gene. From germline, CDR1 is MDHEN and CDR2 SYDVKM. CDR3 size: 14 residues. The CDR3 region is CASRSGGWNQPQHF. DNA of the CDR3: TGTGCCAGCAGATCAGGGGGCTGGAATCAGCCCCAGCATTTT.

This clone was counted once. This chain connects TRBV6-8 to TRBJ2-2; 10 positions match TRBD2. CDR1 MNHGY and CDR2 SAAAGT come from the germline V gene. The CDR3 contains 17 residues. Trimming at V came to 0 bases and at J to 5 bases, leaving 6 bases not matched to a gene. Here the CDR3 DNA reads TGTGCCAGCAGTTACTCCGTCCCTAGCGGGAGTACCGGGGAGCTGTTTTTT. It encodes CASSYSVPSGSTGELFF.

This clone is a singleton in its sample. V usage is TRBV14 and J usage is TRBJ1-2, with D perhaps matching TRBD1 (6 bases). This CDR3 comprises 14 residues. V lost 2 bases to trimming and J lost 4 bases, with 11 bases between them. Per germline, CDR1 SGHDN and CDR2 FVKESK. CDR3 region: CASSQQGTSYGYTF. DNA of the CDR3: TGTGCCAGCAGCCAACAGGGGACCAGCTATGGCTACACCTTC.

The genes are TRBV7-6 and TRBJ2-1, with TRBD1 matching over 9 bases. The CDR3 extends over 14 amino acids. Trimming cost V 4 bases and J 6 bases; bases outside gene matches: 4. CDR1 is SGHVS and CDR2 is FNYEAQ in the germline V gene. The CDR3 nucleotides are TGTGCCAGCAGCTCCCGACAGGGGGGCAATGAGCAGTTCTTC. Translating it yields CASSSRQGGNEQFF.

In DNA form, the CDR3 reads TGTGCCAGCTCACCCGCCGGATCCGGGACAGGGTCCAGCGAGCAGTACTTC. It yields the protein CASSPAGSGTGSSEQYF. The rearrangement links TRBV18 to TRBJ2-7; TRBD1 matches 9 bases. The CDR3 contains 17 residues. The junction had 15 bases not matched to a gene; V was cut back by 3 bases and J by 6 bases. Germline V gives CDR1 KGHSH, CDR2 LQKENI.

V is TRBV9 and J is TRBJ2-7; D is perhaps TRBD2 (5 bases). CDR1 and CDR2 (germline): SGDLS, YYNGEE. V was clipped by 6 bases and J by 0 bases, with 13 bases between them. This CDR3 contains 14 residues. The CDR3 DNA reads TGTGCCAGCACCGGGAATCCAGCCTCCTACGAGCAGTACTTC. Its translation is CASTGNPASYEQYF.

The rearrangement joins TRBV30 to TRBJ2-3; D is tentatively TRBD1 or TRBD2 (5 bases each). Trimming stripped 0 bases from V and 6 bases from J, with 19 bases between. Germline loops: CDR1 GTSNPN, CDR2 SVGIG (reference sequence). The CDR3 totals 16 residues. This CDR3 reads CAWSVGTDPLHDTQYF. The CDR3 region has the DNA TGTGCCTGGAGTGTGGGGACGGATCCACTTCACGATACGCAGTATTTT. Together with reference TRBV30 and TRBJ2-3, the CDR3 gives the full variable domain: SQTIHQWPATLVQPVGSPLSLECTVEGTSNPNLYWYRQAAGRGLQLLFYSVGIGQISSEVPQNLSASRPQDRQFILSSKKLLLSDSGFYLCAWSVGTDPLHDTQYFGPGTRLTVL.

The chain couples TRBV10-2 to TRBJ2-3; the D is unclear. Germline CDR1 and CDR2: WSHSY and SAAADI. This CDR3 has 12 residues. Trimming cost V 9 bases and J 0 bases, with 7 bases left between them. DNA of the CDR3: TGCGCCAGTGCCGGGAGCACAGATACGCAGTATTTT. This codes for CASAGSTDTQYF.

The chain combines TRBV22-1 with TRBJ2-7; the D call in the table, TRBD1, was not verified against the DNA. TRBV22-1 has pseudogene status. The length of the CDR3 is 13 residues. The CDR3 reads CASSSGTGSGQYF. DNA of the CDR3: TGTGCCAGCAGCTCCGGGACAGGCTCGGGGCAGTACTTC.

This chain uses TRBV11-3 with TRBJ2-2; 8 positions match TRBD2. Germline V gene lookup returns CDR1 SGHNT and CDR2 YENEEA. J lost 2 bases, V lost 4 bases, and 9 bases had no gene match. This CDR3 region has 17 residues. The CDR3 nucleotides read TGTGCCAGCAGCTGGGGAACAGCGGGAGTTAACACCGGGGAGCTGTTTTTT. It translates to CASSWGTAGVNTGELFF.

J is TRBJ1-2 and V is TRBV18; possibly TRBD1 for D (5 bases). V lost 6 bases to trimming and J lost 0 bases, with 11 bases between them. The CDR3 sequence is 14 residues long. Looked up from germline, CDR1 is KGHSH and CDR2 is LQKENI. CDR3 amino acids: CASSPSTANYGYTF. DNA of the CDR3: TGTGCCAGCTCCCCGTCGACAGCTAACTATGGCTACACCTTC.

The chain recombines TRBV12-5 with TRBJ1-3; 8 bases agree with TRBD1. This CDR3 contains 14 residues. The germline V gene has CDR1 LGHNT and CDR2 FRNRAP. CDR3 sequence: CASITDRAGNTIYF. DNA for the CDR3: TGTGCCAGCATTACGGACAGGGCTGGAAACACCATATATTTT.

CDR3 sequence reads: CASRERTDTQYF. The DNA for the CDR3 is TGTGCCAGCCGGGAGCGCACAGATACGCAGTATTTT. The chain employs TRBV19 and TRBJ2-3, with a possible D match to TRBD2 (6 bases). Trimming pared 9 bases from V and 1 base from J, leaving 8 bases between. CDR3 length: 12 residues. CDR1 LNHDA and CDR2 SQIVND come from the germline V gene (reference sequence).

V gene TRBV11-3 combines with J gene TRBJ1-4, with TRBD1 matching over 11 bases. CDR1 is SGHNT and CDR2 is YENEEA in the germline V gene. This CDR3 contains 16 residues. Trimming removed 5 bases from V and 8 bases from J; junction bases left unmatched: 10. CDR3 sequence: CASSPGQGARSEKLFF. In nucleotides, the CDR3 is TGTGCCAGCAGCCCAGGACAGGGGGCGAGAAGCGAAAAACTGTTTTTT.

V and J are TRBV7-1 and TRBJ1-5; D gene unclear. TRBV7-1 counts as an open reading frame of uncertain function. V lost 4 bases to trimming and J lost 4 bases, with 14 bases between them. The CDR3 has 15 amino acids. CDR3 nucleotides: TGTGCCAGCAGCTTAAGTCGACTACGGAATCAGCCCCAGCATTTT. Translation: CASSLSRLRNQPQHF.

The chain combines TRBV27 with TRBJ1-5; D not certain. Between the trimmed V and J ends, which lost 1 base and 12 bases, there was a span of 13 bases. Germline V CDR1 and CDR2: MNHEY, SMNVEV (reference sequence). The CDR3 spans 13 residues. In DNA, the CDR3 is TGTGCCAGCAGTTTATTTCCCCTTGGGGACCAGCATTTT. This translates into CASSLFPLGDQHF.

The V gene is TRBV11-3, the J gene TRBJ2-2; TRBD1 agrees at 7 bases. After removal of 5 bases from V and 2 bases from J, the junction contained 11 bases not matched to a gene. The CDR3 consists of 17 residues. Per germline, CDR1 SGHNT and CDR2 YENEEA. The CDR3 nucleotides read TGTGCCAGCAGCCGACTGGGGCAGGGGGTCAACACCGGGGAGCTGTTTTTT. This sequence encodes CASSRLGQGVNTGELFF.

The CDR3 DNA is TGTGCCAGCAGTTATCTAGGGGGTAACACTGAAGCTTTCTTT. This encodes CASSYLGGNTEAFF. V is TRBV6-8 and J is TRBJ1-1; maybe TRBD1 (6 bases). Trimming left V 3 bases short and J 2 bases short, with 10 bases between. The CDR3 loop spans 14 amino acids. Germline lookup yields CDR1 MNHGY and CDR2 SAAAGT.

The V call is TRBV28, the J call TRBJ1-1; 7 bases line up with TRBD1. V lost 8 bases to trimming and J lost 4 bases; unmatched junction nucleotides: 7. The CDR3 contains 13 residues. Germline CDR1 reads MDHEN; CDR2 reads SYDVKM. CDR3 sequence: CASWTGRGTEAFF. The DNA of the CDR3 is TGTGCCAGCTGGACAGGCAGGGGCACTGAAGCTTTCTTT.

This chain links TRBV28 with TRBJ2-7; D remains ambiguous. Germline CDR1 MDHEN, CDR2 SYDVKM. CDR3 length: 14 amino acids. V gave up 5 bases and J gave up 1 base, with 12 bases separating them. The CDR3 reads CASSLRHSSYEQYF. As DNA, the CDR3 is TGTGCCAGCAGTCTGAGGCACAGTTCCTACGAGCAGTACTTC.

The chain links TRBV19 to TRBJ1-5, with D possibly being TRBD1 (6 bases). CDR3 length equals 16 residues. V was pared by 5 bases and J by 0 bases, with 14 bases between. Germline V gives CDR1 LNHDA, CDR2 SQIVND (reference sequence). CDR3: CASSLASGASNQPQHF. The CDR3 DNA sequence: TGTGCCAGTAGTTTGGCGTCGGGGGCTAGCAATCAGCCCCAGCATTTT. Together with reference TRBV19 and TRBJ1-5, the CDR3 gives the full variable domain: DGGITQSPKYLFRKEGQNVTLSCEQNLNHDAMYWYRQDPGQGLRLIYYSQIVNDFQKGDIAEGYSVSREKKESFPLTVTSAQKNPTAFYLCASSLASGASNQPQHFGDGTRLSIL.

This clone was seen a single time. The V and J genes are TRBV6-8 and TRBJ2-7, with 9 bases fitting TRBD1. Per germline, CDR1 MNHGY and CDR2 SAAAGT. There are 12 residues in the CDR3. Germline trimming cut 10 bases from V and 6 bases from J; bases unmatched to any gene: 7. CDR3: CAISDRGGEQYF. CDR3 bases: TGTGCCATCAGCGACAGGGGGGGCGAGCAGTACTTC.